Below, 28 T cell receptor beta chains from the same sample are listed, as sequenced in a study of OX40 agonist ivuxolimab in advanced cancers. Receptor libraries were prepared by the immunoSEQ multiplex PCR assay. Sourced from immuneACCESS, this table was stored by TCRdb with only in-frame sequences that have V and J called. A share of the clones is absent; for the studies checked, an unresolved V gene accounts for under half, and the remainder has no known explanation. This sample gives under 80,000 clones in total; roughly 91% of them show up just once. Clones ranked in the top ten supply less than 2% of the sample. This sample comprised CD4+ or CD8+ T cells sorted from blood, obtained in a trial of the OX40 agonist ivuxolimab. These receptors all stem from an adult with an advanced solid tumor such as melanoma, head and neck, liver or kidney cancer.

The chain has TRBV5-4 and TRBJ2-1; no clear D gene. The V gene lost 0 bases and the J gene lost 4 bases, with 11 bases spanning the gap. Germline CDR1 SGHNT, CDR2 YYREEE (reference sequence). CDR3 length: 15 amino acids. Here the CDR3 reads CASSLDPYPYNEQFF. The CDR3 region has the DNA TGTGCCAGCAGCTTGGACCCGTACCCTTACAATGAGCAGTTCTTC.

The chain employs TRBV28 and TRBJ2-5, with D perhaps TRBD2 (6 bases). CDR3 length equals 17 residues. The V end was cut by 5 bases, the J end by 7 bases, with 26 bases between. CDR1 is MDHEN, CDR2 SYDVKM, per germline. CDR3 bases: TGTGCCAGCAGTCCCCTACGGATTAGCGGAAGCCGGTGGACCCAGTACTTC. Amino acid sequence: CASSPLRISGSRWTQYF.

J is TRBJ2-3 and V is TRBV4-1; possibly TRBD1 for D (5 bases). Germline V lookup: CDR1 MGHRA, CDR2 YSYEKL. V dropped 2 bases and J dropped 2 bases, with 14 bases sitting between them. The CDR3 totals 16 residues. The CDR3 protein is CASSQPYQGSTDTQYF. CDR3 coding DNA: TGCGCCAGCAGCCAACCGTATCAGGGATCCACAGATACGCAGTATTTT.

This clone was observed once. V gene TRBV19 combines with J gene TRBJ2-1; possible D gene TRBD2, 5 bases. V lost 3 bases, J lost 0 bases, and 9 bases lay in between. The CDR3 consists of 15 residues. CDR1 is LNHDA, CDR2 SQIVND, per germline (reference sequence). The CDR3 sequence: CASSIGAVSYNEQFF. CDR3 sequence (DNA): TGTGCCAGTAGTATTGGAGCGGTCTCCTACAATGAGCAGTTCTTC.

This clone has a single count. This chain uses TRBV6-5 with TRBJ1-3; 7 bases map to TRBD1. Germline CDR1 MNHEY, CDR2 SVGAGI. The CDR3 runs to 15 residues. The junction had 7 bases not matched to a gene; V was cut back by 6 bases and J by 2 bases. In DNA form, the CDR3 reads TGTGCCAGCAGCCCCGACAGGGTCACTGGAAACACCATATATTTT. Amino acids: CASSPDRVTGNTIYF.

The sample holds one count of this clone. The V gene is TRBV4-1, the J gene TRBJ2-3, with 12 bases fitting TRBD2. Germline CDR1 MGHRA, CDR2 YSYEKL. J gave up 2 bases and V 4 bases, and 4 bases lay outside the gene matches. This CDR3 has 16 residues. CDR3 loop: CASSLTSGGHTDTQYF. CDR3 sequence (DNA): TGCGCCAGCAGCCTTACTAGCGGGGGGCACACAGATACGCAGTATTTT.

The gene calls are TRBV10-3 and TRBJ2-7, with D unclear. The CDR3 contains 12 residues. The germline V gene encodes CDR1 ENHRY and CDR2 SYGVKD. V lost 2 bases, J lost 3 bases, and 5 bases lay in between. DNA for the CDR3: TGTGCCATCAGTGAGAACTACTACGAGCAGTACTTC. Protein: CAISENYYEQYF.

The rearrangement uses TRBV15 and TRBJ2-1, with D uncertain. V was cut by 5 bases and J by 0 bases, with 8 bases left in between. Germline CDR1 reads LNHNV; CDR2 reads YYDKDF (reference sequence). The CDR3 sequence is 14 residues long. This chain's CDR3 is CATSWMGSYNEQFF. The CDR3 DNA sequence: TGTGCCACCAGCTGGATGGGCTCCTACAATGAGCAGTTCTTC.

The chain couples TRBV4-1 to TRBJ2-6; 7 bases agree with TRBD1. This CDR3 is built from 15 residues. V shed 1 base, J shed 3 bases, and the junction held 0 bases outside the gene matches. Germline values: CDR1 MGHRA, CDR2 YSYEKL. This CDR3 is CASSQAGGGANVLTF. The CDR3 DNA is TGCGCCAGCAGCCAAGCAGGGGGTGGGGCCAACGTCCTGACTTTC.

The V call is TRBV28, the J call TRBJ1-2, with 7 nucleotides matching TRBD1. With V trimmed by 5 bases and J by 4 bases, 7 bases remained unmatched. This CDR3 comprises 14 residues. Germline V gene sequence: CDR1 MDHEN, CDR2 SYDVKM. As DNA, the CDR3 is TGTGCCAGCAGTCCGGGACAGCGATCCTATGGCTACACCTTC. Amino acids: CASSPGQRSYGYTF.

The rearrangement joins TRBV6-6 to TRBJ2-2; D not certain. Germline values: CDR1 MNHNY, CDR2 SVGAGI (reference sequence). Trimming took off 6 bases at V and 10 bases at J, with 15 bases between the two ends. CDR3 size: 13 residues. As DNA, the CDR3 is TGTGCCAGCAGACCTCCGGCGACCTCGGAGCTGTTTTTT. Translation gives CASRPPATSELFF.

The chain joins TRBV6-4 to TRBJ1-5; perhaps TRBD1 as D (6 bases). V was shortened by 10 bases and J by 0 bases, with 10 bases between the two germline ends. The CDR3 runs to 13 residues. Germline loops: CDR1 MRHNA, CDR2 SNTAGT. CDR3 residues: CAITGNSNQPQHF. CDR3 nucleotides: TGTGCCATAACAGGGAATAGCAATCAGCCCCAGCATTTT.

The chain links TRBV6-5 to TRBJ1-1; D uncertain. The V and J ends lost 2 bases and 11 bases respectively, with 12 bases between them. The CDR3 is 12 residues long. CDR1 and CDR2 from the germline V gene are MNHEY and SVGAGI. The CDR3 DNA reads as TGTGCCAGCAGTTACGGCGGGCAGGACGCTTTCTTT. This encodes CASSYGGQDAFF.

The gene calls are TRBV4-1 and TRBJ1-1, with D unclear. This CDR3 spans 12 amino acids. Trimming pared 0 bases from V and 10 bases from J, leaving 9 bases between. Per germline, CDR1 MGHRA and CDR2 YSYEKL. As DNA, the CDR3 is TGCGCCAGCAGCCAAGACGCTTACGGAGCTTTCTTT. Translated, it gives CASSQDAYGAFF.

The chain joins TRBV11-3 to TRBJ2-7; TRBD1 matches at 9 bases. The CDR3 totals 13 residues. V was pared by 5 bases and J by 7 bases, with 6 bases of the junction left unmatched. CDR1 is SGHNT and CDR2 is YENEEA in the germline V gene. The CDR3 is CASSRDRVAEQYF. As DNA, the CDR3 is TGTGCCAGCAGCCGGGACAGGGTTGCGGAGCAGTACTTC.

This rearrangement joins TRBV4-1 to TRBJ2-7; 7 bases map to TRBD2. The CDR3 runs to 13 residues. V dropped 6 bases and J dropped 6; count of bases not matched to a gene: 8. Germline V CDR1 and CDR2: MGHRA, YSYEKL. The CDR3 reads CASSSGTTAEQYF. CDR3 DNA sequence: TGCGCCAGCAGTTCCGGGACTACCGCCGAGCAGTACTTC.

V gene TRBV27 combines with J gene TRBJ2-1; TRBD2 aligns across 8 bases. Germline trimming cut 1 base from V and 4 bases from J; bases unmatched to any gene: 15. Germline assignment: CDR1 MNHEY and CDR2 SMNVEV (reference sequence). The CDR3 spans 19 residues. The CDR3 loop reads CASSLYGRALGGFYNEQFF. Written as DNA, the CDR3 is TGTGCCAGCAGTTTATACGGGAGGGCCTTAGGCGGGTTTTACAATGAGCAGTTCTTC.

This chain joins TRBV5-1 and TRBJ2-1; 7 bases match TRBD2. Germline V gene data show CDR1 as SGHRS and CDR2 as YFSETQ. The CDR3 consists of 14 residues. Trimming at V came to 5 bases and at J to 7 bases, leaving 9 bases not matched to a gene. Here the CDR3 reads CASRSGGEGNEQFF. The CDR3 DNA reads as TGCGCCAGCAGATCTGGCGGGGAGGGGAATGAGCAGTTCTTC.

The chain employs TRBV7-3 and TRBJ1-1, with 7 bases matching TRBD1. CDR1 SGHTA and CDR2 FQGTGA come from the germline V gene. Losses at the gene ends were 3 bases for V and 9 bases for J; bases not matched to a gene: 7. This CDR3 contains 13 residues. CDR3 sequence reads: CASSFNRDSKAFF. CDR3 nucleotide sequence: TGTGCCAGCAGCTTCAACCGGGACAGCAAAGCTTTCTTT.

The chain combines TRBV6-8 with TRBJ1-1; 10 nucleotides line up with TRBD1. This CDR3 is built from 18 residues. The V gene's germline CDR1 is MNHGY and CDR2 SAAAGT. The V and J ends lost 6 bases and 0 bases, in that order; junction bases with no gene match: 13. CDR3 amino acids: CASSPNPDRGKMNTEAFF. The CDR3 nucleotides read TGTGCCAGCAGCCCAAACCCGGACAGGGGGAAAATGAACACTGAAGCTTTCTTT.

The chain recombines TRBV10-3 with TRBJ2-2, with a possible D match to TRBD1 (6 bases). Germline-derived CDR1 and CDR2 are ENHRY and SYGVKD. Trimming pared 4 bases from V and 4 bases from J, leaving 13 bases between. The CDR3 loop spans 15 amino acids. The CDR3 DNA follows: TGTGCCATCAGTGCAGGGGATTTGAGCACCGGGGAGCTGTTTTTT. It is translated as CAISAGDLSTGELFF.

The chain links TRBV2 to TRBJ1-2, with unresolved D. The germline gives CDR1 SNHLY, CDR2 FYNNEI. This CDR3 region has 11 residues. V lost 5 bases, J lost 8 bases, and 9 bases lay in between. CDR3: CASSSTGGYTF. The CDR3 nucleotides read TGTGCCAGCAGTTCGACTGGGGGCTACACCTTC.

The chain couples TRBV19 to TRBJ2-5, with TRBD1 matching over 8 bases. CDR1 LNHDA and CDR2 SQIVND come from the germline V gene (reference sequence). Unmatched junction bases numbered 6, after V lost 6 bases and J lost 3 bases. This CDR3 is built from 14 residues. The CDR3 nucleotides read TGTGCCAGTAGACCCGCGACAGGGGAAGAGACCCAGTACTTC. This encodes CASRPATGEETQYF.

V and J are TRBV7-2 and TRBJ2-3; 9 bases line up with TRBD2. The CDR3 runs 17 residues. Trimming took 7 bases from V and 1 from J; bases not matched to a gene: 12. Per germline, CDR1 SGHTA and CDR2 FQGNSA. CDR3 nucleotides: TGTGCCAGCATCGCCTTCATAGCGGGAGCCGGCACAGATACGCAGTATTTT. This encodes CASIAFIAGAGTDTQYF.

The chain has TRBV18 and TRBJ2-1; TRBD2 agrees at 13 bases. After removal of 3 bases from V and 7 bases from J, the junction contained 3 bases not matched to a gene. This CDR3 has 15 residues. Germline V gene sequence: CDR1 KGHSH, CDR2 LQKENI. The CDR3 DNA reads TGTGCCAGCTCACCCGGGACTAGCGGGGTAAATGAGCAGTTCTTC. It codes for CASSPGTSGVNEQFF.

This chain uses TRBV27 with TRBJ2-7; D is uncertain. V lost 3 bases and J 7 bases, leaving 28 bases between the germline ends. CDR1 MNHEY and CDR2 SMNVEV come from the germline V gene (reference sequence). The length of the CDR3 is 18 residues. The CDR3 spells CASSLFRPQSVGFDEQYF. The CDR3 coding sequence is TGTGCCAGCAGTTTGTTCCGCCCCCAAAGCGTGGGGTTTGATGAGCAGTACTTC.

This chain connects TRBV28 to TRBJ2-3, with D tentatively TRBD2 (6 bases). Looked up from germline, CDR1 is MDHEN and CDR2 is SYDVKM. The CDR3 has 15 amino acids. V was pared by 5 bases and J by 6 bases, with 18 bases between. The CDR3 here is CASSPGGILSDTQYF. CDR3 sequence (DNA): TGTGCCAGCAGTCCCGGGGGTATACTCTCTGATACGCAGTATTTT.

The chain joins TRBV5-6 to TRBJ1-2; D call uncertain. Deletions cut 3 bases from V and 12 bases from J, with 15 bases between. The CDR3 covers 12 residues. Germline V CDR1 and CDR2: SGHDT, YYEEEE. The CDR3 sequence is CASSSPTRVNTF. Written as DNA, the CDR3 is TGTGCCAGCAGCTCGCCAACACGGGTCAACACCTTC.